This T cell receptor (beta chain) was sequenced during a study of PD-1 blockade in mismatch repair-deficient tumors. The TCR-sequenced patients were a few responders to pembrolizumab. Points from the study as a whole: Tumor-resident clones, often absent from pretreatment blood, expanded after pembrolizumab and then contracted.

In germline, CDR1 is SGDLS, CDR2 YYNGEE. The CDR3 covers 14 residues. Trimming cost V 3 bases and J 4 bases; bases outside gene matches: 2. Here immunoSEQ multiplex PCR was the method, and the copy in TCRdb shows in-frame clones only, minus some. The table shows about 110,000 clones, with 60% to 85% occurring only once. As concerns this clone: Its antigen is not identified.

V usage is TRBV9 and J usage is TRBJ1-5, with 9 bases fitting TRBD1. This specimen consisted of peripheral blood, obtained 60 weeks after starting pembrolizumab. The source is an adult with mismatch repair-deficient cancer. In DNA form, the CDR3 reads TGTGCCAGCAGCGAAGGGACAGGGAATCAGCCCCAGCATTTT. Protein product: CASSEGTGNQPQHF.